This is a list of T cell receptor beta chains from one sample in a study of neurological immune-mediated disorders. A single record per CDR3 protein comes from TCRdb applying MiXCR to the 5' RACE reads. The sample includes about 21,000 distinct CDR3 sequences, 15% of them seen just once. The sequencing sample was made of PBMCs. These receptors were collected from a female donor with HTLV-1-associated myelopathy (HAM/TSP). Each CDR3 is given with its conserved first and last residue. The order of the fields is J gene, clone size, CDR3 length, V gene, D gene, CDR3 DNA, CDR3 protein. D genes are given only for firm matches. Clone size is given for some rows only: seen once, a few or many times, or a class if the clone is expanded.

j_gene: TRBJ2-2
abundance: medium-sized
len: 16
v_gene: TRBV20-1
d_gene: NA
CDR3nt: TGCAGTGCTAGAGATTTGGACGGCCCCAACACCGGGGAGCTGTTTTTT
CDR3aa: CSARDLDGPNTGELFF

j_gene: TRBJ2-4
abundance: many
len: 13
v_gene: TRBV7-9
d_gene: TRBD1
CDR3nt: TGTGCCAGCAGCCCGGACAGGGCGAACATTCAGTACTTC
CDR3aa: CASSPDRANIQYF

j_gene: TRBJ2-5
abundance: many
len: 14
v_gene: TRBV20-1
d_gene: TRBD2
CDR3nt: TGCAGTGCTACCGGGACTAGCGGGCAAGAGACCCAGTACTTC
CDR3aa: CSATGTSGQETQYF

j_gene: TRBJ2-1
abundance: medium-sized
len: 15
v_gene: TRBV9
d_gene: TRBD2
CDR3nt: TGTGCCAGCAGCGCGAGCGGGAGCTCCTACAATGAGCAGTTCTTC
CDR3aa: CASSASGSSYNEQFF

j_gene: TRBJ2-1
abundance: medium-sized
len: 13
v_gene: TRBV20-1
d_gene: TRBD2
CDR3nt: TGCAGTGCTAGAAGGCTAGCGGGGAATGAGCAGTTCTTC
CDR3aa: CSARRLAGNEQFF

j_gene: TRBJ2-2
abundance: many
len: 15
v_gene: TRBV5-5
d_gene: NA
CDR3nt: TGTGCCAGCAGCTTGGGACAGGGACTCACCGGGGAGCTGTTTTTT
CDR3aa: CASSLGQGLTGELFF

j_gene: TRBJ1-6
abundance: many
len: 14
v_gene: TRBV7-2
d_gene: TRBD1
CDR3nt: TGTGCCAGCAGCTCCGACAGGGGCAATTCACCCCTCCACTTT
CDR3aa: CASSSDRGNSPLHF

j_gene: TRBJ2-3
abundance: many
len: 14
v_gene: TRBV20-1
d_gene: TRBD2
CDR3nt: TGCAGTGCTATCCTAGCGGGGGGGCGGAGTACGCAGTATTTT
CDR3aa: CSAILAGGRSTQYF

j_gene: TRBJ2-7
abundance: many
len: 15
v_gene: TRBV20-1
d_gene: TRBD2
CDR3nt: TGCAGTGCTAGAGAGGGAGCGGGGGGGCTCTACGAGCAGTACTTC
CDR3aa: CSAREGAGGLYEQYF

j_gene: TRBJ2-5
abundance: many
len: 14
v_gene: TRBV12-3/TRBV12-4
d_gene: TRBD1
CDR3nt: TGTGCCAGCAGTACCGGGACAGGGGAAGAGACCCAGTACTTC
CDR3aa: CASSTGTGEETQYF

j_gene: TRBJ1-5
abundance: many
len: 14
v_gene: TRBV19
d_gene: NA
CDR3nt: TGTGCCAGTAGTCCAACAGTTAGCAATCAGCCCCAGCATTTT
CDR3aa: CASSPTVSNQPQHF

j_gene: TRBJ2-1
abundance: NA
len: 16
v_gene: TRBV12-3/TRBV12-4
d_gene: TRBD2
CDR3nt: TGTGCCAGCAGTTTAGAATTGCGGGGGGGATACAATGAGCAGTTCTTC
CDR3aa: CASSLELRGGYNEQFF

j_gene: TRBJ2-5
abundance: many
len: 16
v_gene: TRBV7-6
d_gene: TRBD2
CDR3nt: TGTGCCAGCAGCTTCGGGGTAGCGGGGGCTCAGGAGACCCAGTACTTC
CDR3aa: CASSFGVAGAQETQYF

j_gene: TRBJ2-1
abundance: many
len: 14
v_gene: TRBV7-3
d_gene: NA
CDR3nt: TGTGCCAGCAGTGGGACTCCCTTGAGTAATGAGCAGTTCTTC
CDR3aa: CASSGTPLSNEQFF

j_gene: TRBJ2-1
abundance: NA
len: 22
v_gene: TRBV5-5
d_gene: NA
CDR3nt: NA
CDR3aa: CASSFYICSALRGGGLYNEQFF

j_gene: TRBJ1-1
abundance: many
len: 15
v_gene: TRBV7-2
d_gene: NA
CDR3nt: TGTGCCAGCAGCTTAGCGCCGGTCAGAAACACTGAAGCTTTCTTT
CDR3aa: CASSLAPVRNTEAFF

j_gene: TRBJ1-1
abundance: many
len: 16
v_gene: TRBV7-8
d_gene: NA
CDR3nt: TGTGCCAGCAGCCTACACCCCAGTACAGTGAACACTGAAGCTTTCTTT
CDR3aa: CASSLHPSTVNTEAFF

j_gene: TRBJ2-1
abundance: many
len: 13
v_gene: TRBV29-1
d_gene: NA
CDR3nt: TGCAGCGTTGCCCGCATACTAGACAATGAGCAGTTCTTC
CDR3aa: CSVARILDNEQFF

j_gene: TRBJ2-3
abundance: many
len: 16
v_gene: TRBV7-2
d_gene: TRBD2
CDR3nt: TGTGCCAGCAGCTCATCTCTAGCGGGGGGGCCGGATACGCAGTATTTT
CDR3aa: CASSSSLAGGPDTQYF

j_gene: TRBJ2-4
abundance: NA
len: 12
v_gene: TRBV29-1
d_gene: NA
CDR3nt: TGCAGCGTTGAGGGGGCCAAAAACATTCAGTACTTC
CDR3aa: CSVEGAKNIQYF

j_gene: TRBJ2-1
abundance: many
len: 16
v_gene: TRBV9
d_gene: NA
CDR3nt: TGTGCCAGCAGCGTAGGTTCTCCGGCAAGGGCCGATGAGCAGTTCTTC
CDR3aa: CASSVGSPARADEQFF

j_gene: TRBJ1-1
abundance: many
len: 15
v_gene: TRBV5-1
d_gene: NA
CDR3nt: TGCGCCAGCAGCTTGTCGTCGGATGCGAACACTGAAGCTTTCTTT
CDR3aa: CASSLSSDANTEAFF

j_gene: TRBJ2-5
abundance: many
len: 14
v_gene: TRBV29-1
d_gene: NA
CDR3nt: TGCAGCGTCGCCCCCCGAGGATCGAAAGAGACCCAGTACTTC
CDR3aa: CSVAPRGSKETQYF

j_gene: TRBJ2-3
abundance: many
len: 15
v_gene: TRBV27
d_gene: NA
CDR3nt: TGTGCCAGCAGTTTTAGGGGATTCAGCACAGATACGCAGTATTTT
CDR3aa: CASSFRGFSTDTQYF

j_gene: TRBJ1-2
abundance: medium-sized
len: 12
v_gene: TRBV20-1
d_gene: TRBD1
CDR3nt: TGCAGTGTCTCGACAGGGGGCTATGGCTACACCTTC
CDR3aa: CSVSTGGYGYTF

j_gene: TRBJ2-7
abundance: medium-sized
len: 15
v_gene: TRBV11-2
d_gene: NA
CDR3nt: TGTGCCAGCAGCTTAGAATTAACCATCTCCTACGAGCAGTACTTC
CDR3aa: CASSLELTISYEQYF

j_gene: TRBJ2-7
abundance: many
len: 14
v_gene: TRBV27
d_gene: NA
CDR3nt: TGTGCCAGCAGTTTATCCCCCGGGGGCTACGAGCAGTACTTC
CDR3aa: CASSLSPGGYEQYF

j_gene: TRBJ2-5
abundance: many
len: 13
v_gene: TRBV20-1
d_gene: TRBD1
CDR3nt: TGCAGTCCGGGACAGGGGGCCGGGGAGACCCAGTACTTC
CDR3aa: CSPGQGAGETQYF